The TCR beta chain described here comes from a study of T cell repertoires in cytomegalovirus infection. Study information: Public TCR beta signatures marked donors with CMV infection and the matching HLA. Study-level points and caveats: The study identified carriers of CMV plus the relevant HLA from cumulative public TCR beta family frequency.

Per the germline V gene, CDR1 is MGHRA and CDR2 is YSYEKL. The ends lost 5 bases at V and 4 bases at J; junction bases unmatched: 10. There are 16 residues in the CDR3. About this clonotype itself: Antigen unknown.

TCRdb ran MiXCR on the reads and lists one entry per CDR3 protein. This sample has 360,000 or so distinct CDR3 sequences, with about 35% found just once. The chain combines TRBV4-1 with TRBJ2-1, with 8 bases lining up with TRBD1. Sequenced material: cultured PBMCs, taken from culture after CMV antigen stimulation. This receptor was taken from a human donor in good health (CMV status not recorded). Some clones in this sample may be carry-over from other donors' samples. This CDR3 is CASSEGQVNVYNEQFF. In DNA form, the CDR3 reads TGCGCCAGCAGCGAGGGACAGGTAAACGTATACAATGAGCAGTTCTTC.